The source of this T cell receptor beta chain is a study of human T cells and chemical hapten exposure. The CDR3 extends over 17 amino acids. Germline CDR1 is SGHTA and CDR2 is FQGNSA. Trimming removed 5 bases from V and 5 bases from J, with 24 bases in between. Time point denoted: pre-sensitization, week 0. This sample's treatment: therapeutic diphenylcyclopropenone sensitization with weekly scalp DPC. Study-wide points: TCRs at a frequency above 1 in 1000 stayed unchanged with DPC sensitization. There were significantly more large CDR3 similarity clusters among expanded TCRs than among controls.

TCRdb re-called the RACE reads through MiXCR, storing one row per CDR3 protein. Of 150,000 to 200,000 distinct CDR3 sequences listed, around 30% are singletons. This clonotype was detected a few times. Antigen specificity is unknown. Here the sequenced sample was whole blood, taken in connection with sensitization to the hapten diphenylcyclopropenone (DPC). The chain recombines TRBV7-2 with TRBJ1-2; maybe TRBD1 (6 bases). This TCR was recovered from a woman aged 25 to 45 with alopecia areata. Some clones in this sample may be carry-over from other donors' samples. CDR3 in amino acids: CASSPGGGWGRGYGYTF. CDR3 nucleotides: TGTGCCAGCAGCCCTGGAGGGGGATGGGGACGTGGTTATGGCTACACCTTC.